Given below is one T cell receptor (beta chain) in context. Original methodology: Reference gene primer amplification in the assay estimated nucleated cell counts. Assay used: immunoSEQ multiplex PCR; TCRdb lists only in-frame clones, some missing. The V and J calls and clone size come from that table; D and trimming were worked out from the DNA. The data show about 170,000 clones, around 85% seen once. The data were taken from a study of blood T cell repertoires in COVID-19. Study background: Sources were T cells, B-cell-depleted T cells, or PBMCs; the material itself was cDNA or gDNA.

Trimming cost V 0 bases and J 5 bases; bases outside gene matches: 8. In germline, CDR1 is SGHRS, CDR2 YFSETQ. This CDR3 is built from 16 residues. The chain links TRBV5-1 to TRBJ2-5; 9 positions match TRBD2. This clonotype was sampled from a human donor with acute or convalescent COVID-19. The donor label of this sample is uncertain. The sequenced sample was peripheral blood. CDR3 region: CASSLEASGAFETQYF. CDR3 coding DNA: TGCGCCAGCAGCTTGGAGGCTAGCGGGGCCTTCGAGACCCAGTACTTC.